A selection of T cell receptor beta chains follows, all from one sample in a study of T cell responses to AZD1222 COVID-19 vaccine. The protocol was immunoSEQ multiplex PCR, while the TCRdb copy is restricted to in-frame clones and leaves out a portion. The data contain 100,000 to 150,000 clones, 89% of them singletons. The sample here was peripheral blood, taken on day 0 of AZD1222 vaccination. All receptors derive from an adult in good health. CDR3s include the opening cysteine and the closing phenylalanine or tryptophan. A D gene is named only where the DNA matches it firmly. Clone size is shown for a subset of rows, as once, few, many or a class of expanded clone.

cdr3_nt cdr3_aa d_call clone_size j_call v_call
TGTGCCAGCAGCCGGAAACAGGGAGTCCATAATTCACCCCTCCACTTT CASSRKQGVHNSPLHF NA NA TRBJ1-6 TRBV7-9
TGCGCCAGCAGCCCCGACCTAGTCGGGGGTTCTTTCTTT CASSPDLVGGSFF NA NA TRBJ1-1 TRBV4-1
TGTGCCAGTAGTATTCAGGGGGTTACAGAGACCCAGTACTTC CASSIQGVTETQYF TRBD1 NA TRBJ2-5 TRBV19
TGCGCCAGCAGCCGACAGACAGGGGGCAACTATGGCTACACCTTC CASSRQTGGNYGYTF TRBD1 NA TRBJ1-2 TRBV4-1
TGCGCCAGCAGCCAAGAGGACCCGGCCCAACTCTACGAGCAGTACTTC CASSQEDPAQLYEQYF NA NA TRBJ2-7 TRBV4-1
TGTGCCAGCGCCCCTAGCGGGGGGAATGAGCAGTTCTTC CASAPSGGNEQFF TRBD2 NA TRBJ2-1 TRBV6-6
TGTGCCAGCAGCTTAGAAGGGGGGGCCTACGAGCAGTACTTC CASSLEGGAYEQYF NA NA TRBJ2-7 TRBV7-9
TGTGCCAGCAGTCCCCGACAGGGCTTTAATGAAAAACTGTTTTTT CASSPRQGFNEKLFF TRBD1 NA TRBJ1-4 TRBV25-1
TGTGCCTGGAGAGGGGCAAGCACAGATACGCAGTATTTT CAWRGASTDTQYF NA NA TRBJ2-3 TRBV30
TGTGCCAGCAGCCAGACCACCCCTGGCAACTATGGCTACACCTTC CASSQTTPGNYGYTF NA NA TRBJ1-2 TRBV6-5
TGTGCCAGCAGCCTTTGGACAGGACAGCCCCAGCATTTT CASSLWTGQPQHF TRBD1 NA TRBJ1-5 TRBV14
TGTGCCAGCACTGGACGTCCCGGCCGTGAGCAGTTCTTC CASTGRPGREQFF NA NA TRBJ2-1 TRBV6-5
TGTGCCAGCAGCGTAGCCTTAGCGGGAGGGGATGAGCAGTTCTTC CASSVALAGGDEQFF TRBD2 NA TRBJ2-1 TRBV9
TGTGCCAGCAGACCCGGGAATAGGGGGGAGTATGGCTACACCTTC CASRPGNRGEYGYTF NA NA TRBJ1-2 TRBV5-8
TGTGCCATCCGAGATAGCGGGGACACAGATACGCAGTATTTT CAIRDSGDTDTQYF TRBD2 NA TRBJ2-3 TRBV10-3
TGTGCCAGCAGCCAAGAGACAGGGGGTCTGTACAATGAGCAGTTCTTC CASSQETGGLYNEQFF TRBD1 NA TRBJ2-1 TRBV3-1/TRBV3-2
TGTGCCAGCAGCTTATCTACCTTAATGAACACTGAAGCTTTCTTT CASSLSTLMNTEAFF NA NA TRBJ1-1 TRBV7-3
TGTGCCAGCAGTTACGGGGCAGCGAACACTGAAGCTTTCTTT CASSYGAANTEAFF NA NA TRBJ1-1 TRBV6-5
TGTGCCAGCACCCTAACGGGGGTCGAGACCCAGTACTTC CASTLTGVETQYF NA NA TRBJ2-5 TRBV12-3/TRBV12-4
TGTGCCAGCGGCACAGAGAGGGAGACCCAGTACTTC CASGTERETQYF NA NA TRBJ2-5 TRBV5-6
TGTGCCAGCAGTTTAACCTGGGGGGCGAGATCGGTAGAGCAGTTCTTC CASSLTWGARSVEQFF NA NA TRBJ2-1 TRBV3-1/TRBV3-2
TGCGCCAGCAGCTTTTCGGAGGGCGAGTTTGATGAGCAGTTCTTC CASSFSEGEFDEQFF NA NA TRBJ2-1 TRBV5-1
TGTGCCAGCAGTCAAGATGGATACATGAACACTGAAGCTTTCTTT CASSQDGYMNTEAFF NA once TRBJ1-1 TRBV11-3
TGTGCCAGCAGTCCCCTAACAGGGCTTAACACTGAAGCTTTCTTT CASSPLTGLNTEAFF NA few TRBJ1-1 TRBV28
TGTGCTAGCAGCCCCCAGGAGGCGTGGAACACCGGGGAGCTGTTTTTT CASSPQEAWNTGELFF NA NA TRBJ2-2 TRBV7-7
TGTGCCAGTAGTATAGATTTCACAAACAATGGCTACACCTTC CASSIDFTNNGYTF NA NA TRBJ1-2 TRBV19
TGTGCCAGTAGTATTGCCGGACAGGGGGCAATTAATCAGCCCCAGCATTTT CASSIAGQGAINQPQHF TRBD1 once TRBJ1-5 TRBV19
TGTGCCAGCAGCGTAGGGACCCCCGTAAGTGAAGTGGGCGTAGCTGCTGGAAACACCATATATTTT CASSVGTPVSEVGVAAGNTIYF NA NA TRBJ1-3 TRBV9
TGTGCCAGCAGCGTAACCTCCGCTGGGGACACCGGGGAGCTGTTTTTT CASSVTSAGDTGELFF NA NA TRBJ2-2 TRBV9
TGTGCCAGCAGCTTAACGACTGGGCGGGAGCGAGAGACCCAGTACTTC CASSLTTGRERETQYF TRBD2 NA TRBJ2-5 TRBV7-3
TGTGCCAGCAGTACAGGCGTCCGGGGCCTGTTTTTT CASSTGVRGLFF NA NA TRBJ1-4 TRBV6-2/TRBV6-3
TGCGCCAGCAGCTCTAGCGGGAGCCACAATGAGCAGTTCTTC CASSSSGSHNEQFF TRBD2 few TRBJ2-1 TRBV5-1
TGTGCCAGCAGTCCGCCCCTAAATAGCAATCAGCCCCAGCATTTT CASSPPLNSNQPQHF NA NA TRBJ1-5 TRBV28
TGTGCCAGTGGGGGACTCGCGAACACCGGGGAGCTGTTTTTT CASGGLANTGELFF NA NA TRBJ2-2 TRBV19
TGTGCCAGTAACCCCGGGACTTCCAACACCGGGGAGCTGTTTTTT CASNPGTSNTGELFF NA NA TRBJ2-2 TRBV19
TGCAGCGTTAACTCGGGCTTGAACACTGAAGCTTTCTTT CSVNSGLNTEAFF NA once TRBJ1-1 TRBV29-1
TGTGCCAGTAGTATTGGGCCGATGAACACTGAAGCTTTCTTT CASSIGPMNTEAFF NA once TRBJ1-1 TRBV19
TGTGCCAGCAGCGTAGAGGCGGGGTCTGTAGGCACAGATACGCAGTATTTT CASSVEAGSVGTDTQYF NA NA TRBJ2-3 TRBV9
TGTGCCAGTAACCGGGACAATTCTAACTATGGCTACACCTTC CASNRDNSNYGYTF NA NA TRBJ1-2 TRBV19
TGTGCCAGCAGCCTCGGAGGGGCCTATTCACCCCTCCACTTT CASSLGGAYSPLHF NA NA TRBJ1-6 TRBV11-2
TGTGCCAGCAGTTACGACAGGGTGCATGGCTACACCTTC CASSYDRVHGYTF TRBD1 NA TRBJ1-2 TRBV6-5
TGTGCCAGCAGCCGACCGGGGGGTGAGCAGTACTTC CASSRPGGEQYF TRBD2 NA TRBJ2-7 TRBV7-3
TGCGCCAGCAGCGAAGGTTCCGGGGGGACCACCGGGGAGCTGTTTTTT CASSEGSGGTTGELFF TRBD2 NA TRBJ2-2 TRBV5-1
TGTGCCAGCAGCTTATCTGGTTATGGCTACACCTTC CASSLSGYGYTF NA NA TRBJ1-2 TRBV7-3